This record concerns one T cell receptor beta chain sequence. What it binds is not known. TCRdb re-called the 5' RACE reads through MiXCR, storing one row per CDR3 protein. The sample holds roughly 180,000 distinct CDR3 sequences, approximately 17% seen once. This specimen belongs to a study of T-cell memory formation after mild COVID-19. In the study overall: There were largely donor-specific TCR clusters. The study, taken as a whole, reports: In pre-infection memory, a portion of responding clones appeared, which suggested that cross-reactive memory joined. Among contracting clones, CD4+ were mainly CM/EM and CD8+ enriched in EMRA. Clones shrinking from day 15 to 85 showed even CD4/CD8 mixes; later expanders tilted CD4+.

V shed 5 bases and J 4 bases; nucleotides not matched to a gene: 3. In germline, CDR1 is GTSNPN, CDR2 SVGIG (reference sequence). There are 13 residues in the CDR3. The chain combines TRBV30 with TRBJ2-7; 12 bases align to TRBD2. This clonotype originated in a man younger than 35 who had mild COVID-19 (a few samples of this study predate the infection). Cell type and time point are not known. The sample taken for sequencing was PBMCs or a T cell subset sorted from them (not recorded which). The CDR3 DNA sequence: TGTGCCTGGTCCGGGACTAGCGGGTACGAGCAGTACTTC. Translated, it gives CAWSGTSGYEQYF.